Listed here is a single T cell receptor (beta chain). What this receptor recognizes is not known. Base qualities are not recorded, but no much larger clone differs from it by a single base. The sample carries other DNA sequences with the same CDR3. TCR CDR3 regions were amplified from genomic DNA by multiplex PCR using the deep immunoSEQ assay. For each cell subset, the extracted genomic DNA was distributed evenly across all wells of several immunoSEQ 96-well plates, and each plate served as one replicate. For unsorted PBMC, each replicate PCR was loaded with approximately 300 ng genomic DNA, equivalent to 25,000 to 35,000 T cell genomes. Ten immunoSEQ deep assay plates were used to sequence unsorted PBMC genomic DNA. Purified libraries were quantified with a Qubit 3.0 fluorometer, sized on a Bioanalyzer 2100, and re-quantified with the KAPA Library Quantification kit. Every immunoSEQ 96-well plate was sequenced on a dedicated single-read 150-cycle Illumina NextSeq 550 flow cell. Regarding the original processing steps: The immunoSEQ output contained only junctional sequences without quality scores, so filtering could not match that applied to full-length reads. Sequences were annotated with PyIR, a Python wrapper for IgBLAST v1.9, and V/J genes and CDR3 were assigned using IMGT germline references. Reads with weak V/J assignments (E-value above 1e-6), missing CDR3, stop codons, out-of-frame junctions, or ambiguous translated residues were removed. V3J clonotypes were defined by identical inferred V gene, J gene, and CDR3 amino acid sequence. Percentage overlap between repertoires was computed as shared unique clonotypes divided by the size of the smaller repertoire. Richness of each repertoire was evaluated using RTK rarefaction, the Chao1 estimator, and Recon v2.1 estimates of unobserved clonotypes. Here the immuneACCESS table is served through TCRdb, limited to in-frame sequences with V and J called. Missing clones are a known gap in these copies; in checked studies unresolved V genes cover under half, and the rest lacks a known reason. V and J calls and clone size are given by that table; D and trimming were obtained from the DNA. The sample data list hundreds of thousands of clones, and around 79% of these were observed just once. The ten largest clones add up to about 12% of the sample.

The entry originates in a study of shared clonotypes between healthy human individuals (dated by TCRdb to the early 2020s). The study in broad terms: A few men and two women, aged 18 to 49 years, made up the cohort. To estimate repertoire size and how much clonotype sharing occurs between individuals, the study deeply sequenced the blood TCR repertoires of several healthy adults. Between about 0.8 and 9.5 billion PBMCs per donor were obtained by leukapheresis. To increase sequencing depth and limit assay-specific biases, different laboratories used diverse techniques to prepare libraries and sequence TCR repertoires.

The donors were healthy, HIV-negative adults who had no recently reported acute infections or vaccinations. Every donor was a Caucasian adult living in Nashville, Tennessee, USA. In the unsorted samples, 70 million to 95 million PBMCs were counted, and genomic DNA was extracted using the QIAamp DNA Blood Mini kit. Blood was obtained by leukapheresis, after which PBMCs were separated by Ficoll-Histopaque density gradient centrifugation and cryopreserved in liquid nitrogen vapor phase. Taken from cysteine to phenylalanine, the CDR3 has 15 residues. The DNA shown is the 45-base CDR3, in frame from base 1. The germline V gene gives CDR1 as SGDLS and CDR2 as YYNGEE. V is clipped by 0 bases and J by 2 bases, and the sequence between their germline boundaries is 9 bases long. Broader findings and caveats from the paper: Pairwise subsampling led to the expectation that sequencing depth would affect the degree of clonotype sharing among donors. The small number of donors limited the genetic and exposure-history diversity represented. Sampling was restricted to blood, and TCR repertoires in tissues likely differ from the TCR repertoires found in blood.

The sequence was obtained from a woman between 40 and 55 years old in good health. Some clones in this sample may be carry-over from other donors' samples. The chain links TRBV9 with TRBJ2-1, with a weak D call of TRBD2 (6 bases match). The sample was PBMCs. The sequenced DNA: TGTGCCAGCAGCGTAGGTCGGGGGACCTACAATGAGCAGTTCTTC. Its coded protein is CASSVGRGTYNEQFF.